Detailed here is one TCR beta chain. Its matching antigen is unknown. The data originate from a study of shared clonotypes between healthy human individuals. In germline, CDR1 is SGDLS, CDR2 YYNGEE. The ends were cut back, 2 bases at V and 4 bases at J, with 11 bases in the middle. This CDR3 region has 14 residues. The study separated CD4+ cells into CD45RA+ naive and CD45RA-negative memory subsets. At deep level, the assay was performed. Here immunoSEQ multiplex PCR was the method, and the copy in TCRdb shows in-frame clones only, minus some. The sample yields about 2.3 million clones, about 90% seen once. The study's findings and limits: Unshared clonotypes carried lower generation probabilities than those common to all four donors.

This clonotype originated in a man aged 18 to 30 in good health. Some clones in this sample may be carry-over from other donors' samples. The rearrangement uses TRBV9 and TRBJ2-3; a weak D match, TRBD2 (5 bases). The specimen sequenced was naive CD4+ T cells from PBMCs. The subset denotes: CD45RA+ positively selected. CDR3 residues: CASSVQSGSDTQYF. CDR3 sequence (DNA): TGTGCCAGCAGCGTTCAATCGGGGTCAGATACGCAGTATTTT.